This paragraph reports one T cell receptor beta chain. The antigen remains undetermined. This entry belongs to a study of tissue T cells after allogeneic stem cell transplantation. Study-level results: Anatomically similar tissues had similar TCR repertoires within each patient. This small cohort was clinically heterogeneous, and sampling depth was a limitation. Few T cell clones were shared across patients, but motif clusters showed tissue-specific shared signatures.

The CDR3 runs 13 residues. Germline V gene lookup returns CDR1 DFQATT and CDR2 SNEGSKA (reference sequence). V gave up 3 bases and J gave up 4 bases, with 10 bases separating them. Clones were sequenced by immunoSEQ multiplex PCR, and TCRdb holds only the in-frame ones, with some missing. The repertoire holds about 3,900 clones, with just under 75% as singletons. The chain carries TRBV20-1 and TRBJ1-5; D unresolved. This TCR was recovered from a woman between 18 and 50 years old with breast cancer. The sequencing used left colon tissue, collected at autopsy. CDR3 region: CSASRSANQPQHF. The DNA for the CDR3 is TGCAGTGCTAGTCGCAGTGCTAATCAGCCCCAGCATTTT.